This T cell receptor beta chain was observed in a study of T cell responses to AZD1222 COVID-19 vaccine. Regarding the study as a whole: The sample set comprised mostly white British donors with more females, and clonal diversity was possibly underestimated. Among those given AZD1222, only five or six were seropositive at baseline.

Here immunoSEQ multiplex PCR was the method, and the copy in TCRdb shows in-frame clones only, minus some. Among about 18,000 clones listed, 89% were seen once. There are a few counts of this clone. Its target is unknown. The germline gives CDR1 SGHNT, CDR2 YYREEE (reference sequence). This CDR3 has 19 residues. V lost 0 bases and J lost 0, with 16 bases in between. The TCR sequence derives from an adult who received the AZD1222 COVID-19 vaccine. The sample was peripheral blood, taken 28 days after the second AZD1222 dose. The V gene is TRBV5-4, the J gene TRBJ1-6, with a tentative D call TRBD1 (6 bases). CDR3 nucleotides: TGTGCCAGCAGCTTGGGCCAGGGGAAGGGAAGCTCCTATAATTCACCCCTCCACTTT. This gives the protein CASSLGQGKGSSYNSPLHF.